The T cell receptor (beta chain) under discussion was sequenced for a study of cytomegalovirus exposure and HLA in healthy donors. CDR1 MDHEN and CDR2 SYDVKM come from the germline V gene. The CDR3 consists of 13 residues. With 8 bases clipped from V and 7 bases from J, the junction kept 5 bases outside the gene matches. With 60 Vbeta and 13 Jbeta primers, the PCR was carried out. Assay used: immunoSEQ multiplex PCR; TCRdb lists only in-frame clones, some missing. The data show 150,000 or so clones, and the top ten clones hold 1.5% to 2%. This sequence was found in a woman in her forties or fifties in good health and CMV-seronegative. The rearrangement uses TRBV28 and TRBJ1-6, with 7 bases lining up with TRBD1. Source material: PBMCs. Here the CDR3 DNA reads TGTGCCAGCGTCAGCAGGGGGAATTCACCCCTCCACTTT. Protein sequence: CASVSRGNSPLHF.